This TCR beta chain was identified during a study of T cells in Graves' hyperthyroidism and ophthalmopathy. This CDR3 is 16 amino acids long. With 5 bases clipped from V and 3 bases from J, the junction kept 8 bases outside the gene matches. The V gene's germline CDR1 is PRHDT and CDR2 FYEKMQ (reference sequence). The CDR3 regions of TCR beta were amplified from RNA transcripts. Using the HTBI primer set, a first-round RT-PCR was run on the TCR CDR3. MiXCR, applied by TCRdb to the multiplex PCR reads, yields one record per CDR3 protein. This table has about 710,000 distinct CDR3 sequences, approximately 16% appearing once.

The V and J genes are TRBV13 and TRBJ2-1, with 9 bases fitting TRBD2. This TCR derives from a man aged 18 to 35 with Graves' hyperthyroidism. The sample consisted of blood. DNA for the CDR3: TGTGCCAGCAGCCTGTGGGCGGGAGGGCTCTACAATGAGCAGTTCTTC. Protein product: CASSLWAGGLYNEQFF.